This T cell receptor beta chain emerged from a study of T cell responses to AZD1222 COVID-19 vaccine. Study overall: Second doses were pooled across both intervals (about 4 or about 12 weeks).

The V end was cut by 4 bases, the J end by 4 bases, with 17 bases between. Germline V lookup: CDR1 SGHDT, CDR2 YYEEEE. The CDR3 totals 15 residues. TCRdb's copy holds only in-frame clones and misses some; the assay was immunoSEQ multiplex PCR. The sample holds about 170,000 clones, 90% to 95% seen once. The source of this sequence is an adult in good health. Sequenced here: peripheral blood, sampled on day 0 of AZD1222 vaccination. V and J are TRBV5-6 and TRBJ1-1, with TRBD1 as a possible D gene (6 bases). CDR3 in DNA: TGTGCCAGCAGCAGGCGGTTCCGGGGGCGCACTGAAGCTTTCTTT. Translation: CASSRRFRGRTEAFF.